This T cell receptor (beta chain) was captured by sequencing in a study of Ad26.COV2.S vaccination and SARS-CoV-2 variants. Study results and limitations: There was reportedly substantial breadth in spike-specific CD8+ and CD4+ T cell responses after vaccination. Researchers reported similar non-spike TCR breadth in vaccine and placebo recipients.

The assay was immunoSEQ multiplex PCR, and TCRdb's table has in-frame clones only and misses some. The sample consists of around 370,000 clones, around 90% of them appearing once. This CDR3 has 15 residues. The V end was cut by 3 bases, the J end by 0 bases, with 9 bases between. Germline V lookup: CDR1 KGHSH, CDR2 LQKENI. On this clone: Antigen unknown.

This TCR was sampled from a human donor who had recovered from COVID-19. Sample: peripheral blood, taken after recovery from COVID-19. The chain combines TRBV18 with TRBJ1-3; unclear D gene. The CDR3 DNA is TGTGCCAGCTCACCGACAACGTACTCTGGAAACACCATATATTTT. It yields the protein CASSPTTYSGNTIYF.